These 19 T cell receptor beta chains came from one sample sequenced in a study of T cell changes during pregnancy in multiple sclerosis. Generated by immunoSEQ multiplex PCR, the TCRdb table keeps only in-frame clones and is missing some. In the table there are approximately 30,000 clones, approximately 91% of which are singletons. Specimen: CD4+ T cells from peripheral blood mononuclear cells, collected in the first trimester of pregnancy. The receptors were gathered from a female donor in good health, enrolled as a control in a pregnancy study.

The chain has TRBV28 and TRBJ1-4, with 8 bases matching TRBD1. CDR3 size: 14 residues. Germline V gives CDR1 MDHEN, CDR2 SYDVKM. The V segment lost 4 bases and the J segment 7 bases; nucleotides outside the gene matches: 5. The CDR3 DNA reads as TGTGCCAGCAGTTCTCAGGGGGCGGGTGAAAAACTGTTTTTT. This encodes CASSSQGAGEKLFF.

The chain links TRBV7-9 to TRBJ1-6, with 7 bases fitting TRBD1. The CDR3 spans 13 residues. V was clipped by 6 bases and J by 8 bases; unmatched bases: 4. The germline gives CDR1 SEHNR, CDR2 FQNEAQ (reference sequence). The CDR3: CASSGQVDSPLHF. The CDR3 DNA reads TGTGCCAGCAGTGGACAGGTTGATTCACCCCTCCACTTT. The complete variable domain, with remaining parts taken from reference TRBV7-9 and TRBJ1-6, reads DTGVSQNPRHKITKRGQNVTFRCDPISEHNRLYWYRQTLGQGPEFLTYFQNEAQLEKSRLLSDRFSAERPKGSFSTLEIQRTEQGDSAMYLCASSGQVDSPLHFGNGTRLTVT.

This chain links TRBV7-2 with TRBJ1-1, with a possible D match to TRBD1 (6 bases). V gave up 6 bases and J gave up 0 bases, with 11 bases separating them. The length of the CDR3 is 14 residues. The germline V gene has CDR1 SGHTA and CDR2 FQGNSA. CDR3 protein: CASRSGGLNTEAFF. DNA of the CDR3: TGTGCCAGCAGGTCCGGGGGGCTGAACACTGAAGCTTTCTTT.

The rearrangement joins TRBV25-1 to TRBJ2-5; maybe TRBD2 (6 bases). The CDR3 loop spans 15 amino acids. Germline assignment: CDR1 MGHDK and CDR2 SYGVNS. Deletions cut 1 base from V and 4 bases from J, with 13 bases between. CDR3 nucleotide sequence: TGTGCCAGCAGTGAATTCAAAGCGGGTAGAGAGACCCAGTACTTC. Amino acid sequence: CASSEFKAGRETQYF. The full variable domain, completed using reference TRBV25-1 and TRBJ2-5, is EADIYQTPRYLVIGTGKKITLECSQTMGHDKMYWYQQDPGMELHLIHYSYGVNSTEKGDLSSESTVSRIRTEHFPLTLESARPSHTSQYLCASSEFKAGRETQYFGPGTRLLVL.

This clone was detected once. The gene calls are TRBV2 and TRBJ2-5, with D possibly being TRBD1 (5 bases). The CDR3 loop spans 11 amino acids. With 5 bases removed from V and 5 bases from J, the gap between germline ends came to 6 bases. From germline, CDR1 is SNHLY and CDR2 FYNNEI. The DNA of the CDR3 is TGTGCCAGCAGTTCAGGGGAGACCCAGTACTTC. Residues: CASSSGETQYF.

The chain employs TRBV2 and TRBJ1-3; no clear D. Trimming cost V 3 bases and J 8 bases, with 8 bases left between them. The CDR3 has 12 amino acids. Germline CDR1 reads SNHLY; CDR2 reads FYNNEI. CDR3: CASSDPRYTIYF. The CDR3 DNA sequence: TGTGCCAGCAGTGACCCCAGGTACACCATATATTTT.

The rearrangement links TRBV5-8 to TRBJ2-2; D unresolved. Germline V gives CDR1 SGHTS, CDR2 YDEGEE. The CDR3 has 15 amino acids. Between the trimmed V and J ends, which lost 1 base and 6 bases, there was a span of 13 bases. The CDR3 reads CASSLFQILPGELFF. The CDR3 nucleotides are TGTGCCAGCAGCTTGTTTCAGATTTTGCCCGGGGAGCTGTTTTTT.

This clone was found once. This chain uses TRBV5-1 with TRBJ1-6; tentatively, D is TRBD1 (5 bases). With 1 base removed from V and 7 bases from J, the gap between germline ends came to 9 bases. The CDR3 consists of 14 residues. Germline CDR1 and CDR2: SGHRS and YFSETQ. DNA for the CDR3: TGCGCCAGCAGCTTGTTGACAGAAAATTCACCCCTCCACTTT. Amino acids: CASSLLTENSPLHF.

V usage is TRBV6-6 and J usage is TRBJ1-2; D is perhaps TRBD1 (5 bases). The CDR3 covers 14 residues. Germline V gives CDR1 MNHNY, CDR2 SVGAGI (reference sequence). V lost 6 bases, J lost 8 bases, and 19 bases lay in between. This CDR3 is CASSQSQGIEGYTF. Written as DNA, the CDR3 is TGTGCCAGCAGCCAATCCCAGGGTATTGAGGGCTACACCTTC.

V and J are TRBV5-1 and TRBJ2-5; the match to TRBD2 covers 8 bases. Germline V gene sequence: CDR1 SGHRS, CDR2 YFSETQ. V was clipped by 2 bases and J by 5 bases; unmatched bases: 5. The length of the CDR3 is 14 residues. CDR3 protein: CASSLGGGMETQYF. The CDR3 DNA reads TGCGCCAGCAGCTTAGGCGGGGGGATGGAGACCCAGTACTTC.

As DNA, the CDR3 is TGTGCCAGCAGTCTGGTTTCGGACACTGAAGCTTTCTTT. Translation: CASSLVSDTEAFF. The J gene is TRBJ1-1, the V gene TRBV6-1; D unresolved. V was shortened by 5 bases and J by 3 bases, with 10 bases between the two germline ends. The CDR3 runs to 13 residues. The V gene's germline CDR1 is MNHNS and CDR2 SASEGT.

The chain links TRBV6-1 to TRBJ1-5, with TRBD1 identical over 7 bases. J lost 4 bases, V lost 9 bases, and 12 bases had no gene match. The CDR3 runs 15 residues. In germline, CDR1 is MNHNS, CDR2 SASEGT. The chain's CDR3 is CASTFDREFNQPQHF. As DNA, the CDR3 is TGTGCCAGTACCTTTGACAGGGAATTTAATCAGCCCCAGCATTTT.

This chain links TRBV2 with TRBJ1-1; D perhaps matches TRBD1 (5 bases). Germline loops: CDR1 SNHLY, CDR2 FYNNEI. This CDR3 has 14 residues. Trimming pared 7 bases from V and 4 bases from J, leaving 16 bases between. The CDR3 DNA follows: TGTGCCAGCAATCTCCCGGGTAGGGGCACTGAAGCTTTCTTT. Its translation is CASNLPGRGTEAFF.

The chain is built from TRBV28 and TRBJ2-2; 11 nucleotides match TRBD2. V shed 9 bases, J shed 6 bases, and the junction held 6 bases outside the gene matches. Germline CDR1 MDHEN, CDR2 SYDVKM. The CDR3 spans 14 residues. Here the CDR3 reads CASRTSGSPGELFF. CDR3 sequence (DNA): TGTGCCAGTAGGACTAGCGGGTCTCCCGGGGAGCTGTTTTTT.

The sample holds a few counts of this clone. The chain has TRBV2 and TRBJ1-4, with 7 bases lining up with TRBD1. The CDR3 has 15 amino acids. V lost 5 bases, J lost 3 bases, and 6 bases stayed unmatched. Looked up from germline, CDR1 is SNHLY and CDR2 is FYNNEI. CDR3 loop: CASSLQGSPNEKLFF. The CDR3 DNA sequence: TGTGCCAGCAGTTTACAGGGGTCTCCTAATGAAAAACTGTTTTTT.

J is TRBJ1-6 and V is TRBV6-1; a possible D gene is TRBD1 (5 bases). The CDR3 is made up of 14 amino acids. The germline gives CDR1 MNHNS, CDR2 SASEGT. With 2 bases removed from V and 9 bases from J, the gap between germline ends came to 11 bases. Written as DNA, the CDR3 is TGTGCCAGCAGTGAACCAGGGTACGCTTCACCCCTCCACTTT. The encoded protein is CASSEPGYASPLHF.

This clone came up a few times. The chain links TRBV30 to TRBJ1-1; weak D call: TRBD1 (6 bases). Germline V gives CDR1 GTSNPN, CDR2 SVGIG (reference sequence). The CDR3 has 12 amino acids. Trimming cost V 5 bases and J 7 bases, with 14 bases left between them. Here the CDR3 DNA reads TGTGCCTGGGGACAGACAGAAAGTGAAGCTTTCTTT. Its protein product is CAWGQTESEAFF.

The genes are TRBV14 and TRBJ2-7, with TRBD2 matching 10 bases. CDR1 is SGHDN and CDR2 is FVKESK in the germline V gene. The CDR3 is made up of 15 amino acids. V shed 4 bases and J 1 base; nucleotides not matched to a gene: 4. The CDR3 loop reads CASSRPTSGSYEQYF. The DNA for the CDR3 is TGTGCCAGCAGCCGACCGACTAGCGGGTCCTACGAGCAGTACTTC.

This sequence joins TRBV27 and TRBJ2-1; perhaps TRBD1 as D (5 bases). Germline CDR1 MNHEY, CDR2 SMNVEV (reference sequence). The germline V and J ends were trimmed by 4 bases and 8 bases, with 18 bases remaining between them. This CDR3 has 15 residues. CDR3 protein: CASSSLGQGSHEQFF. The CDR3 nucleotides are TGTGCCAGCAGTTCCCTCGGACAAGGCTCGCATGAGCAGTTCTTC.